Presented here are 2 T cell receptor beta chains from one specimen sequenced in a study of T cell responses to AZD1222 COVID-19 vaccine. Sequenced by immunoSEQ multiplex PCR; TCRdb stores in-frame clones only, minus some. Here the sample spans around 44,000 clones, approximately 86% being singletons. Sequences were derived from peripheral blood, sampled 28 days after the second AZD1222 dose. The receptor set was obtained from an adult who received the AZD1222 COVID-19 vaccine.

The rearrangement joins TRBV2 to TRBJ2-7; 10 bases match TRBD1. The germline V gene encodes CDR1 SNHLY and CDR2 FYNNEI. The CDR3 spans 13 residues. Trimming took 7 bases from V and 6 from J; bases not matched to a gene: 6. CDR3 amino acids: CASNGDRGSEQYF. In nucleotides, the CDR3 is TGTGCCAGCAATGGGGACAGGGGTAGCGAGCAGTACTTC.

This clone was observed a few times. The chain links TRBV4-1 to TRBJ2-1; no clear D gene. The V and J ends lost 4 bases and 8 bases respectively, with 6 bases between them. Germline CDR1 reads MGHRA; CDR2 reads YSYEKL. This CDR3 is built from 11 residues. CDR3 in DNA: TGCGCCAGCAGCCTCTCGGATGAGCAGTTCTTC. It yields the protein CASSLSDEQFF.